A single sample gave rise to the 29 T cell receptor beta chains below, sequenced in a study of blood T cell repertoires in COVID-19. This table comes from immunoSEQ multiplex PCR, and its TCRdb copy is limited to in-frame clones, with some not included. The sample contains 95,000 to 150,000 clones, less than 90% of which appear only once. Source material: peripheral blood. The receptors originated from an elderly woman with acute or convalescent COVID-19.

The genes are TRBV3-1 (or the pseudogene TRBV3-2) and TRBJ2-1; TRBD2 matches 9 bases. CDR1 LGHDT and CDR2 YNNKEL come from the germline V gene (reference sequence). Losses at the gene ends were 3 bases for V and 6 bases for J; bases not matched to a gene: 9. The CDR3 is 16 amino acids. CDR3 DNA: TGTGCCAGCAGCCAGAGAGCGGGGGGCCACCTCAATGAGCAGTTCTTC. Translating it yields CASSQRAGGHLNEQFF.

The chain combines TRBV10-3 with TRBJ1-1; TRBD1 matches at 9 bases. The CDR3 sequence is 15 residues long. V was pared by 6 bases and J by 0 bases, with 5 bases of the junction left unmatched. Germline CDR1 is ENHRY and CDR2 is SYGVKD. The CDR3: CAIRTGGNMNTEAFF. Here the CDR3 DNA reads TGTGCCATCAGGACAGGGGGGAATATGAACACTGAAGCTTTCTTT.

The gene calls are TRBV29-1 and TRBJ1-1; 7 bases are a match to TRBD1. The CDR3 covers 14 residues. J was trimmed by 4 bases and V by 4 bases; bases with no gene match: 9. From germline, CDR1 is SQVTM and CDR2 ANQGSEA. The CDR3 protein is CSVGGRGFSTEAFF. CDR3 sequence (DNA): TGCAGCGTTGGGGGCAGGGGGTTTAGCACTGAAGCTTTCTTT.

This clone was recorded once. V usage is TRBV4-3 and J usage is TRBJ1-1; tentatively, D is TRBD1 (5 bases). This CDR3 region has 13 residues. V was cut by 3 bases and J by 3 bases, with 8 bases left in between. Germline CDR1 is LGHNA and CDR2 is YSLEER. The CDR3 sequence is CASSHDRHTEAFF. The CDR3 DNA follows: TGCGCCAGCAGCCATGACAGACACACTGAAGCTTTCTTT.

The J gene is TRBJ2-1, the V gene TRBV12-3 or TRBV12-4, with 8 bases matching TRBD1. The CDR3 runs 13 residues. J was trimmed by 8 bases and V by 3 bases; bases with no gene match: 3. CDR3 sequence reads: CASSFRGQDEQFF. The CDR3 coding sequence is TGTGCCAGCAGTTTCAGGGGGCAGGATGAGCAGTTCTTC.

The rearrangement joins TRBV28 to TRBJ1-2, with a weak D call TRBD1 (5 bases). The CDR3 runs 14 residues. Germline V gene sequence: CDR1 MDHEN, CDR2 SYDVKM. With 3 bases removed from V and 3 bases from J, the gap between germline ends came to 11 bases. The CDR3 protein is CASSLVSGHYGYTF. The CDR3 DNA is TGTGCCAGCAGTTTGGTCTCAGGGCACTATGGCTACACCTTC.

The CDR3 DNA sequence: TGCGCCAGCAGCCAAGAGGGGCGGTTGATCTATAATTCACCCCTCCACTTT. Residues: CASSQEGRLIYNSPLHF. The chain carries TRBV4-1 and TRBJ1-6; D is possibly TRBD1 (5 bases). Looked up from germline, CDR1 is MGHRA and CDR2 is YSYEKL. V shed 0 bases and J shed 3 bases, with 12 bases lying between them. The CDR3 loop spans 17 amino acids.

In its sample, this clone was seen a few times. This rearrangement joins TRBV20-1 to TRBJ2-1, with D uncertain. Germline V gene sequence: CDR1 DFQATT, CDR2 SNEGSKA (reference sequence). The CDR3 consists of 12 residues. Trimming cost V 3 bases and J 6 bases, with 9 bases left between them. CDR3: CSASGPVNEQFF. DNA for the CDR3: TGCAGTGCTAGTGGCCCGGTCAATGAGCAGTTCTTC.

This chain joins TRBV11-2 and TRBJ2-1; TRBD2 aligns across 8 bases. The J segment lost 5 bases and the V segment lost 0 bases, leaving 6 bases of the junction unmatched. Germline V gene lookup returns CDR1 SGHAT and CDR2 FQNNGV. The CDR3 covers 16 residues. CDR3 DNA sequence: TGTGCCAGCAGCTTAGAGCGCCGAGCGGGGGACAATGAGCAGTTCTTC. Protein sequence: CASSLERRAGDNEQFF.

The sample holds one count of this clone. V is TRBV11-2 and J is TRBJ1-1, with D maybe TRBD1 (6 bases). The CDR3 spans 12 residues. Looked up from germline, CDR1 is SGHAT and CDR2 is FQNNGV. The V end was cut by 7 bases, the J end by 5 bases, with 11 bases between. CDR3 bases: TGTGCCAGCAAAGGGGGTGTTACTGAAGCTTTCTTT. Its protein product is CASKGGVTEAFF. Variable domain in full (rest from reference TRBV11-2 and TRBJ1-1): EAGVAQSPRYKIIEKRQSVAFWCNPISGHATLYWYQQILGQGPKLLIQFQNNGVVDDSQLPKDRFSAERLKGVDSTLKIQPAKLEDSAVYLCASKGGVTEAFFGQGTRLTVV.

This chain links TRBV3-1 (or the pseudogene TRBV3-2) with TRBJ1-2; D is unclear. In germline, CDR1 is LGHDT, CDR2 YNNKEL (reference sequence). Trimming removed 4 bases at V and 3 bases at J, with 15 bases between. This CDR3 spans 15 amino acids. The CDR3 coding sequence is TGTGCCAGCAGCCCTCCGGGGAGGGCGGACTATGGCTACACCTTC. This sequence encodes CASSPPGRADYGYTF.

The genes are TRBV5-6 and TRBJ1-6, with unresolved D. Germline values: CDR1 SGHDT, CDR2 YYEEEE. This CDR3 region has 14 residues. With 0 bases removed from V and 8 bases from J, the gap between germline ends came to 9 bases. DNA of the CDR3: TGTGCCAGCAGCTTGGTGGGAGGCTATTCACCCCTCCACTTT. It codes for CASSLVGGYSPLHF.

This clone was counted a single time. V usage is TRBV5-4 and J usage is TRBJ1-3; TRBD1 matches at 8 bases. The length of the CDR3 is 15 residues. The germline V gene encodes CDR1 SGHNT and CDR2 YYREEE (reference sequence). V lost 4 bases and J lost 9; bases outside the gene matches: 12. DNA for the CDR3: TGTGCCAGCAGCAATAAACAACAGGGGGTAGGCACCATATATTTT. Translation: CASSNKQQGVGTIYF.

This clone was seen a few times. V is TRBV2 and J is TRBJ1-2; 7 nucleotides line up with TRBD1. The J segment lost 7 bases and the V segment lost 7 bases, leaving 9 bases of the junction unmatched. The V gene's germline CDR1 is SNHLY and CDR2 FYNNEI. This CDR3 comprises 13 residues. The CDR3 region is CASIEGAGSGYTF. The CDR3 DNA follows: TGTGCCAGCATCGAGGGGGCAGGGTCTGGCTACACCTTC. Using reference TRBV2 and TRBJ1-2 for the parts outside the CDR3, the full variable domain is EPEVTQTPSHQVTQMGQEVILRCVPISNHLYFYWYRQILGQKVEFLVSFYNNEISEKSEIFDDQFSVERPDGSNFTLKIRSTKLEDSAMYFCASIEGAGSGYTFGSGTRLTVV.

This clone is a singleton in its sample. This chain joins TRBV7-6 and TRBJ2-1, with 7 bases identical to TRBD2. Germline trimming cut 1 base from V and 2 bases from J; bases unmatched to any gene: 5. The CDR3 totals 16 residues. The germline V gene encodes CDR1 SGHVS and CDR2 FNYEAQ. The CDR3 loop is CASSLEGRGTYNEQFF. The CDR3 coding sequence is TGTGCCAGCAGCTTAGAAGGGCGGGGGACCTACAATGAGCAGTTCTTC.

The rearrangement joins TRBV12-5 to TRBJ2-2, with a tentative D call TRBD2 (6 bases). This CDR3 has 14 amino acids. Germline V gene lookup returns CDR1 LGHNT and CDR2 FRNRAP. The germline V and J ends were trimmed by 7 bases and 3 bases, with 12 bases remaining between them. This CDR3 reads CASAPGVYTGELFF. For the CDR3, the DNA is TGTGCTAGTGCCCCGGGAGTTTACACCGGGGAGCTGTTTTTT.

The chain carries TRBV11-2 and TRBJ1-1; possible D gene TRBD1, 5 bases. V lost 5 bases to trimming and J lost 11 bases, with 15 bases between them. The germline gives CDR1 SGHAT, CDR2 FQNNGV. The CDR3 totals 12 residues. CDR3: CASSGGSPRAFF. CDR3 nucleotide sequence: TGTGCCAGCAGCGGGGGGTCCCCACGGGCTTTCTTT. The full variable domain, with the rest looked up from reference TRBV11-2 and TRBJ1-1, is EAGVAQSPRYKIIEKRQSVAFWCNPISGHATLYWYQQILGQGPKLLIQFQNNGVVDDSQLPKDRFSAERLKGVDSTLKIQPAKLEDSAVYLCASSGGSPRAFFGQGTRLTVV.

In this sample, this clone turned up a few times. This specimen includes other DNA sequences encoding the same CDR3. The rearrangement uses TRBV18 and TRBJ2-2, with TRBD1 identical over 8 bases. Germline V gene sequence: CDR1 KGHSH, CDR2 LQKENI. The CDR3 length is 15 residues. Trimming at V came to 3 bases and at J to 1 base, leaving 1 base not matched to a gene. The CDR3 region has the DNA TGTGCCAGCTCACCCGGGACAGGGAACACCGGGGAGCTGTTTTTT. This codes for CASSPGTGNTGELFF.

The rearrangement uses TRBV28 and TRBJ1-6; D unresolved. The CDR3 loop spans 16 amino acids. Germline loops: CDR1 MDHEN, CDR2 SYDVKM. Trimming left V 1 base short and J 8 bases short, with 15 bases between. The CDR3 DNA follows: TGTGCCAGCAGTTTATTGTATACAAACACCGATTCACCCCTCCACTTT. Amino acid sequence: CASSLLYTNTDSPLHF.

This clone was counted once. This CDR3 is CASSDHSGTEAFF. The CDR3, as DNA: TGTGCCAGCAGCGACCACAGCGGTACTGAAGCTTTCTTT. The rearrangement links TRBV5-5 to TRBJ1-1; no clear D. This CDR3 has 13 residues. Trimming removed 4 bases at V and 5 bases at J, with 12 bases between. Germline V gene data show CDR1 as SGHKS and CDR2 as YYEKEE (reference sequence).

The rearrangement links TRBV5-1 to TRBJ2-5, with TRBD1 matching over 9 bases. Germline values: CDR1 SGHRS, CDR2 YFSETQ. The CDR3 is made up of 16 amino acids. J lost 4 bases, V lost 3 bases, and 10 bases had no gene match. CDR3 nucleotide sequence: TGCGCCAGCAGCTCGGTGACAGGGGGTGATCGAGAGACCCAGTACTTC. It yields the protein CASSSVTGGDRETQYF.

This clone was detected a few times. V usage is TRBV3-1 (or the pseudogene TRBV3-2) and J usage is TRBJ1-2; 9 bases line up with TRBD1. With V trimmed by 4 bases and J by 2 bases, 5 bases remained unmatched. Germline CDR1 and CDR2: LGHDT and YNNKEL (reference sequence). This CDR3 spans 15 amino acids. CDR3 in amino acids: CASSPGQGTNYGYTF. The CDR3 nucleotides are TGTGCCAGCAGCCCGGGACAGGGAACCAACTATGGCTACACCTTC.

This clone has only a few counts. The CDR3 protein is CASSKKGAVYGYTF. CDR3 DNA sequence: TGTGCCAGCAGTAAGAAGGGGGCGGTCTATGGCTACACCTTC. The chain links TRBV5-6 to TRBJ1-2; 7 bases map to TRBD1. Germline V lookup: CDR1 SGHDT, CDR2 YYEEEE. The CDR3 extends over 14 amino acids. The trim removed 5 bases at V and 4 bases at J, leaving 8 bases unmatched.

The chain combines TRBV7-3 with TRBJ1-1; D perhaps matches TRBD1 (6 bases). CDR3 size: 14 residues. The germline V gene has CDR1 SGHTA and CDR2 FQGTGA. Trimming took off 4 bases at V and 1 base at J, with 10 bases between the two ends. The CDR3 region has the DNA TGTGCCAGCAGCTGGGGGGGACAGAACACTGAAGCTTTCTTT. Amino acid sequence: CASSWGGQNTEAFF. Looking up the rest from reference TRBV7-3 and TRBJ1-1 gives the full variable domain: GAGVSQTPSNKVTEKGKYVELRCDPISGHTALYWYRQSLGQGPEFLIYFQGTGAADDSGLPNDRFFAVRPEGSVSTLKIQRTERGDSAVYLCASSWGGQNTEAFFGQGTRLTVV.

V gene TRBV7-6 combines with J gene TRBJ1-1, with D possibly being TRBD1 (5 bases). V was clipped by 2 bases and J by 1 base, with 11 bases between them. This CDR3 comprises 15 residues. The germline CDR1 and CDR2 sequences are SGHVS and FNYEAQ. The CDR3 DNA sequence: TGTGCCAGCAGCTTAACTCCCACAGGGAACACTGAAGCTTTCTTT. It translates to CASSLTPTGNTEAFF.

This clone was detected only once. The chain uses TRBV7-8 and TRBJ1-1; 10 positions match TRBD1. This CDR3 contains 16 residues. The V gene end was trimmed by 6 bases and the J gene end by 7 bases; junction bases not matched to a gene: 14. Germline-derived CDR1 and CDR2 are SGHVS and FQNEAQ. As DNA, the CDR3 is TGTGCCAGCAGGTCACCGGGACAGGGGAGGTCAGGTGAAGCTTTCTTT. Translating gives CASRSPGQGRSGEAFF.

The genes are TRBV19 and TRBJ1-2; 7 bases are a match to TRBD1. The germline V gene has CDR1 LNHDA and CDR2 SQIVND (reference sequence). V lost 4 bases and J lost 1; bases outside the gene matches: 6. The CDR3 is made up of 15 amino acids. The CDR3 region has the DNA TGTGCCAGTAGTAAATACAGGGGCCGTAACTATGGCTACACCTTC. It codes for CASSKYRGRNYGYTF.

The CDR3 reads CSASDMNYGYTF. The CDR3 DNA is TGCAGTGCTAGTGATATGAACTATGGCTACACCTTC. The genes are TRBV20-1 and TRBJ1-2; D is unresolved. Trimming took off 3 bases at V and 2 bases at J, with 7 bases between the two ends. Germline CDR1 reads DFQATT; CDR2 reads SNEGSKA (reference sequence). The CDR3 covers 12 residues.

V usage is TRBV28 and J usage is TRBJ1-2; a weak D match, TRBD1 (5 bases). The germline V gene encodes CDR1 MDHEN and CDR2 SYDVKM. V was trimmed by 5 bases and J by 4 bases, leaving 17 bases between them. The CDR3 is made up of 15 amino acids. CDR3 nucleotide sequence: TGTGCCAGCAGTCCTAATGGGGGGTTGCGCTATGGCTACACCTTC. Amino acid sequence: CASSPNGGLRYGYTF.